Sequencing of this T cell receptor (beta chain) was carried out in a study of shared clonotypes between healthy human individuals. TCRdb's table, derived via immunoSEQ multiplex PCR, lists solely in-frame clones and lacks some. Here the sample spans roughly 2,000,000 clones, just under 95% being singletons. CD45RO negativity and positive selection for CCR7 defined naive CD8 cells, a population that excluded terminally differentiated effector memory CD45RA+ cells. Comment on this clone: What it binds is not known.

Regarding the study as a whole: When compared with the clonotypes that were shared by all four sorted-subset donors, the non-shared clonotypes turned out to have lower generation probabilities. With several donors compared, roughly 5% of naive CD4 clonotypes were shared. Researchers found naive subsets generally carried larger estimated richness than memory subsets.

V was cut by 0 bases and J by 2 bases, with 20 bases left in between. Germline-derived CDR1 and CDR2 are LGHNA and YSLEER. The CDR3 runs 18 residues. This chain connects TRBV4-3 to TRBJ2-7, with D possibly being TRBD2 (6 bases). This receptor was identified in a man aged 18 to 29 in good health. Sequencing was done on a sample of naive CD8+ T cells sorted from blood. The CDR3 reads CASSQELPRGVGTYEQYF. CDR3 nucleotides: TGCGCCAGCAGCCAAGAGTTACCGCGGGGCGTGGGAACCTACGAGCAGTACTTC.